The next 5 T cell receptor beta chains were all read from a single sample in a study of blood T cell repertoires in COVID-19. TCRdb keeps only in-frame clones here, not all; method: immunoSEQ multiplex PCR. The table includes more than 200,000 clones, around 85% detected once. Sequencing used peripheral blood. All receptors derive from a woman aged 50 to 65 with acute or convalescent COVID-19.

This clone was found a few times. The chain employs TRBV11-3 and TRBJ2-5; 9 nucleotides align to TRBD1. V was clipped by 1 base and J by 5 bases; unmatched bases: 5. The CDR3 loop spans 15 amino acids. Germline lookup yields CDR1 SGHNT and CDR2 YENEEA. The CDR3 nucleotides are TGTGCCAGCAGCTTAGGGACAGGGGTTTCGGAGACCCAGTACTTC. This sequence encodes CASSLGTGVSETQYF.

This rearrangement joins TRBV14 to TRBJ2-3; D ambiguous. The CDR3 is 15 amino acids. The germline V gene encodes CDR1 SGHDN and CDR2 FVKESK. V lost 0 bases and J 1 base, leaving 8 bases between the germline ends. CDR3 sequence: CASSQDWARTDTQYF. In DNA, the CDR3 is TGTGCCAGCAGCCAAGATTGGGCACGCACAGATACGCAGTATTTT.

The chain recombines TRBV13 with TRBJ1-2; possibly TRBD1 for D (5 bases). Germline values: CDR1 PRHDT, CDR2 FYEKMQ (reference sequence). The ends were cut back, 0 bases at V and 7 bases at J, with 15 bases in the middle. The CDR3 has 15 amino acids. For the CDR3, the DNA is TGTGCCAGCAGCTTAGGACTCAACCCAAGGGGTGGCTACACCTTC. It encodes CASSLGLNPRGGYTF.

The rearrangement uses TRBV4-1 and TRBJ2-2; 10 bases map to TRBD2. Per germline, CDR1 MGHRA and CDR2 YSYEKL. V was clipped by 4 bases and J by 2 bases; unmatched bases: 4. The CDR3 is 16 residues long. This CDR3 is CASSRGTSVNTGELFF. CDR3 bases: TGCGCCAGCAGCCGCGGGACTAGCGTTAACACCGGGGAGCTGTTTTTT.

The chain recombines TRBV7-3 with TRBJ2-3; 9 nucleotides match TRBD2. The V segment lost 6 bases and the J segment 4 bases; nucleotides outside the gene matches: 11. From germline, CDR1 is SGHTA and CDR2 FQGTGA. The CDR3 is 16 amino acids. CDR3 sequence (DNA): TGTGCCAGCAGAGAAGAGTCTAGCGGGGCCCCAGATACGCAGTATTTT. Its translation is CASREESSGAPDTQYF.